The 22 T cell receptor beta chains below come from one sample, sequenced in a study of response to subunit inactivated influenza vaccine. MiXCR, applied by TCRdb to the RT-PCR reads, yields one record per CDR3 protein. The data hold hundreds of thousands of distinct CDR3 sequences, with 15% to 17% observed a single time. The sequencing used PBMCs from blood, collected about 13 days after vaccination. The receptors come from a man in his fifties who received an inactivated influenza vaccine.

Only a few counts were recorded for this clonotype. V and J are TRBV4-1 and TRBJ2-3, with 12 bases identical to TRBD1. Germline V gives CDR1 MGHRA, CDR2 YSYEKL. The CDR3 sequence is 15 residues long. After removal of 6 bases from V and 3 bases from J, the junction contained 4 bases not matched to a gene. As DNA, the CDR3 is TGCGCCAGCAGACCGGGACAGGGGGCAACAGATACGCAGTATTTT. Protein: CASRPGQGATDTQYF.

This clonotype turned up a few times. The V and J genes are TRBV5-1 and TRBJ2-1, with TRBD2 matching 10 bases. Germline V gene sequence: CDR1 SGHRS, CDR2 YFSETQ. The CDR3 is 15 amino acids. With V trimmed by 4 bases and J by 3 bases, 4 bases remained unmatched. The chain's CDR3 is CASSEAGGNYNEQFF. CDR3 bases: TGCGCCAGCAGCGAAGCGGGGGGGAACTACAATGAGCAGTTCTTC.

This clonotype came up a few times. The chain joins TRBV4-3 to TRBJ2-1, with D maybe TRBD2 (5 bases). The V gene lost 0 bases and the J gene lost 8 bases, with 11 bases spanning the gap. This CDR3 has 14 amino acids. CDR1 and CDR2 (germline): LGHNA, YSLEER. Here the CDR3 DNA reads TGCGCCAGCAGCCAAGAAAGAACGCGGGATGAGCAGTTCTTC. This translates into CASSQERTRDEQFF.

This clonotype has only a few counts. The chain combines TRBV7-9 with TRBJ1-1, with D uncertain. Trimming cost V 9 bases and J 4 bases, with 24 bases left between them. The CDR3 loop spans 16 amino acids. Germline V lookup: CDR1 SEHNR, CDR2 FQNEAQ (reference sequence). The CDR3: CASGEPGYEHVTEAFF. In nucleotides, the CDR3 is TGTGCCAGTGGGGAACCAGGATACGAACATGTCACTGAAGCTTTCTTT.

This clonotype was counted between two and nine times. The chain combines TRBV20-1 with TRBJ2-5; 7 bases are shared with TRBD1. Germline trimming cut 1 base from V and 4 bases from J; bases unmatched to any gene: 9. CDR3 length equals 15 residues. CDR1 is DFQATT and CDR2 is SNEGSKA in the germline V gene (reference sequence). The CDR3 loop is CSARAGQAGLETQYF. CDR3 DNA: TGCAGTGCTAGAGCAGGACAGGCAGGCCTAGAGACCCAGTACTTC.

The chain couples TRBV5-1 to TRBJ2-1; maybe TRBD2 (6 bases). This CDR3 spans 18 amino acids. Trimming removed 3 bases from V and 4 bases from J, with 23 bases in between. The germline V gene has CDR1 SGHRS and CDR2 YFSETQ. The CDR3 nucleotides are TGCGCCAGCAGCTACCGGGAGCTTCGCACTAGCTTGTACAATGAGCAGTTCTTC. Its translation is CASSYRELRTSLYNEQFF. Filled out from reference TRBV5-1 and TRBJ2-1, the complete variable domain reads KAGVTQTPRYLIKTRGQQVTLSCSPISGHRSVSWYQQTPGQGLQFLFEYFSETQRNKGNFPGRFSGRQFSNSRSEMNVSTLELGDSALYLCASSYRELRTSLYNEQFFGPGTRLTVL.

This clonotype was seen only a few times. This chain links TRBV5-5 with TRBJ1-6; possible D gene TRBD1, 5 bases. This CDR3 contains 15 residues. V lost 1 base to trimming and J lost 3 bases, with 8 bases between them. Germline V gene sequence: CDR1 SGHKS, CDR2 YYEKEE (reference sequence). The CDR3 bases are TGTGCCAGCAGCTTGCAGGGCCTCTATAATTCACCCCTCCACTTT. Protein sequence: CASSLQGLYNSPLHF.

This clonotype was observed at least ten times. The chain combines TRBV12-3 or TRBV12-4 with TRBJ1-5, with a weak D call TRBD1 (5 bases). The CDR3 spans 16 residues. V shed 5 bases and J shed 4 bases, with 18 bases lying between them. CDR3 nucleotides: TGTGCCAGCAGTCCACGGGTGGGGGATGGGAATCAGCCCCAGCATTTT. Protein: CASSPRVGDGNQPQHF.

The genes are TRBV28 and TRBJ2-7; 9 bases match TRBD2. The J segment lost 2 bases and the V segment lost 0 bases, leaving 8 bases of the junction unmatched. The CDR3 is 17 amino acids. Looked up from germline, CDR1 is MDHEN and CDR2 is SYDVKM. This CDR3 is CASSLWPSGRIPYEQYF. As DNA, the CDR3 is TGTGCCAGCAGTTTATGGCCCAGCGGGAGGATCCCCTACGAGCAGTACTTC.

This rearrangement joins TRBV20-1 to TRBJ2-7, with 9 bases identical to TRBD1. The junction had 8 bases not matched to a gene; V was cut back by 4 bases and J by 4 bases. The germline CDR1 and CDR2 sequences are DFQATT and SNEGSKA (reference sequence). The CDR3 length is 14 residues. The CDR3: CSATAGDRDYEQYF. The CDR3 nucleotides are TGCAGTGCTACGGCCGGGGACAGGGATTACGAGCAGTACTTC.

The V and J genes are TRBV5-1 and TRBJ2-7, with D tentatively TRBD1 (6 bases). The CDR3 totals 13 residues. Per the germline V gene, CDR1 is SGHRS and CDR2 is YFSETQ. Trimming cost V 5 bases and J 5 bases, with 14 bases left between them. DNA for the CDR3: TGCGCCAGCAGGTTTGGGGGCGACGACGAGCAGTACTTC. It codes for CASRFGGDDEQYF.

J is TRBJ2-2 and V is TRBV28; D is ambiguous. The germline V and J ends were trimmed by 4 bases and 0 bases, with 12 bases remaining between them. This CDR3 has 16 residues. CDR1 is MDHEN, CDR2 SYDVKM, per germline. This chain's CDR3 is CASSSPRQANTGELFF. The CDR3 nucleotides read TGTGCCAGCAGTTCCCCGCGGCAGGCGAACACCGGGGAGCTGTTTTTT.

In its sample, this clonotype was seen a few times. The CDR3 nucleotides read TGTGCCAGCAGCTCCGCGCGGCCAGGTCTCTACGAGCAGTACTTC. This encodes CASSSARPGLYEQYF. J is TRBJ2-7 and V is TRBV7-2; D ambiguous. Germline V gene data show CDR1 as SGHTA and CDR2 as FQGNSA. The CDR3 has 15 amino acids. V was pared by 4 bases and J by 3 bases, with 16 bases between.

This clonotype was counted a few times. This chain uses TRBV20-1 with TRBJ2-3; 10 nucleotides line up with TRBD2. The germline gives CDR1 DFQATT, CDR2 SNEGSKA (reference sequence). The CDR3 totals 15 residues. V dropped 5 bases and J dropped 0; count of bases not matched to a gene: 5. The CDR3, as DNA: TGCAGTGCTCGTACTAGCGGGGAAAGCACAGATACGCAGTATTTT. Translation gives CSARTSGESTDTQYF.

This clonotype was picked up many times. J is TRBJ2-5 and V is TRBV10-1, with 7 bases lining up with TRBD1. Per germline, CDR1 WNHNN and CDR2 SYGVQD (reference sequence). This CDR3 is built from 18 residues. Trimming cost V 0 bases and J 5 bases; bases outside gene matches: 15. The chain's CDR3 is CASSESTRGEGASETQYF. The CDR3 region has the DNA TGCGCCAGCAGTGAGTCGACCCGGGGTGAGGGGGCCTCCGAGACCCAGTACTTC.

J is TRBJ2-5 and V is TRBV7-7; D gene uncertain. The CDR3 is made up of 15 amino acids. The V gene's germline CDR1 is SSHAT and CDR2 FNYEAQ (reference sequence). V was trimmed by 5 bases and J by 2 bases, leaving 15 bases between them. The CDR3 DNA is TGTGCCAGCAGCCCGCTACCGACACGACAAGAGACCCAGTACTTC. Translating it yields CASSPLPTRQETQYF.

This clonotype came up a few times. This chain joins TRBV20-1 and TRBJ1-5; D gene ambiguous. The CDR3 consists of 14 residues. The germline CDR1 and CDR2 sequences are DFQATT and SNEGSKA (reference sequence). Trimming stripped 6 bases from V and 6 bases from J, with 18 bases between. DNA for the CDR3: TGCAGTGCCCTAGGATTAGAGGGAAGTCAGCCCCAGCATTTT. Its protein product is CSALGLEGSQPQHF.

Note on this clonotype: A read error is possible here, since a much larger clone lies one base away. This sequence joins TRBV7-2 and TRBJ2-3, with TRBD1 as a possible D gene (5 bases). In germline, CDR1 is SGHTA, CDR2 FQGNSA. The CDR3 totals 15 residues. Trimming shortened V by 10 bases and J by 4 bases, and 21 bases separated the two germline ends. The CDR3 DNA reads TGTGCCACCAGACCACAAGGAGCAGGGCCAGATACGCAGTATTTT. It codes for CATRPQGAGPDTQYF.

This clonotype was seen at least ten times. V is TRBV12-3 or TRBV12-4 and J is TRBJ2-7; 10 bases are a match to TRBD2. V lost 6 bases, J lost 3 bases, and 5 bases stayed unmatched. This CDR3 is built from 14 residues. CDR3 protein: CASRQRGGRYEQYF. The CDR3 bases are TGTGCCAGCAGACAGCGGGGGGGCCGCTACGAGCAGTACTTC.

This sequence joins TRBV12-3 or TRBV12-4 and TRBJ2-6; a weak D match, TRBD2 (6 bases). V lost 3 bases to trimming and J lost 2 bases, with 14 bases between them. The CDR3 length is 17 residues. The CDR3 sequence: CASSFMGGRTGANVLTF. DNA of the CDR3: TGTGCCAGCAGTTTTATGGGAGGCCGTACTGGGGCCAACGTCCTGACTTTC.

The chain links TRBV5-1 to TRBJ2-3, with 11 bases matching TRBD2. The germline V gene has CDR1 SGHRS and CDR2 YFSETQ. The junction had 9 bases not matched to a gene; V was cut back by 0 bases and J by 0 bases. The CDR3 extends over 19 amino acids. CDR3 region: CASSLGPSGGLTSTDTQYF. The CDR3 bases are TGCGCCAGCAGCTTGGGACCTAGCGGGGGGCTAACTAGCACAGATACGCAGTATTTT. Using reference TRBV5-1 and TRBJ2-3 for the parts outside the CDR3, the full variable domain is KAGVTQTPRYLIKTRGQQVTLSCSPISGHRSVSWYQQTPGQGLQFLFEYFSETQRNKGNFPGRFSGRQFSNSRSEMNVSTLELGDSALYLCASSLGPSGGLTSTDTQYFGPGTRLTVL.

This clonotype occurred a few times. In DNA, the CDR3 is TGTGCCAGCAGCTTAGCGCTTGGACAGACCTACAATGAGCAGTTCTTC. As protein: CASSLALGQTYNEQFF. The V call is TRBV7-9, the J call TRBJ2-1; D might be TRBD1 (6 bases). CDR1 is SEHNR and CDR2 is FQNEAQ in the germline V gene (reference sequence). The CDR3 has 16 residues. Trimming took 0 bases from V and 2 from J, leaving 11 bases between them.